The 3 T cell receptor beta chains below all came from one sample that was sequenced in a study of vaccination and CD4 T cells after COVID-19. Treatment: 10-day PBMC culture with coronavirus spike peptide pools or control peptides (ViraFEST assay). Their recognized antigens are unknown. The Oncomine TCR Beta short-read assay was applied to DNA of cultured CD4+ T cells. TCRdb re-called the PCR reads with MiXCR, one entry per CDR3 protein. Among 14,000 to 15,000 distinct CDR3 sequences listed, 40% to 60% were seen once. Sequenced material: CD4+ T cells from blood, cultured in vitro. These receptors were obtained from a human donor who had recovered from COVID-19.

This clonotype was counted only a few times. The chain carries TRBV10-3 and TRBJ1-6; no clear D gene. This CDR3 comprises 14 residues. In germline, CDR1 is ENHRY, CDR2 SYGVKD. V lost 3 bases, J lost 7 bases, and 10 bases lay in between. This chain's CDR3 is CAISDIRTNSPLHF. The CDR3 DNA is TGTGCCATCAGTGATATTAGAACAAATTCACCCCTCCACTTT.

The chain has TRBV7-3 and TRBJ2-2, with 10 bases that match TRBD2. The CDR3 is 17 amino acids. Germline V gene data show CDR1 as SGHTA and CDR2 as FQGTGA. The V and J ends lost 5 bases and 1 base, in that order; junction bases with no gene match: 7. Here the CDR3 DNA reads TGTGCCAGCAGCCCGGAAGGACTAGCGGAGAACACCGGGGAGCTGTTTTTT. Its protein product is CASSPEGLAENTGELFF.

The chain carries TRBV19 and TRBJ1-3; TRBD1 matches at 7 bases. The CDR3 is made up of 15 amino acids. Trimming removed 6 bases from V and 4 bases from J; junction bases left unmatched: 9. Germline assignment: CDR1 LNHDA and CDR2 SQIVND (reference sequence). As DNA, the CDR3 is TGTGCCAGTAGGCGCAACAGGGGAGGCGGAAACACCATATATTTT. Protein: CASRRNRGGGNTIYF.